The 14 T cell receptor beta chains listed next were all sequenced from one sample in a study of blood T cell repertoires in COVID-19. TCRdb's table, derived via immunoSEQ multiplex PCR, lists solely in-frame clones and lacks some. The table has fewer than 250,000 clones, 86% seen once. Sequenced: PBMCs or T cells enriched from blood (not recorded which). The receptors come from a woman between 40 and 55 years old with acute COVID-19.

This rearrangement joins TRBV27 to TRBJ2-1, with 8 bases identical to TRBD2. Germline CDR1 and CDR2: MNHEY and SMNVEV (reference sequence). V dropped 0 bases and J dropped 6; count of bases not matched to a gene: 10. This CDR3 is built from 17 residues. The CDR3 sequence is CASSLSPSGLSPNEQFF. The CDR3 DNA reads TGTGCCAGCAGTTTATCGCCTAGCGGGTTGTCTCCCAATGAGCAGTTCTTC.

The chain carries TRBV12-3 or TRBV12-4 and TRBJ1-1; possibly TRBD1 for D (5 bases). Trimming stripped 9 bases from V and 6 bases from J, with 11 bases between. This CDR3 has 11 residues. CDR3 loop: CASSRGPEAFF. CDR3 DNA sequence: TGTGCCAGTTCAAGGGGTCCTGAAGCTTTCTTT.

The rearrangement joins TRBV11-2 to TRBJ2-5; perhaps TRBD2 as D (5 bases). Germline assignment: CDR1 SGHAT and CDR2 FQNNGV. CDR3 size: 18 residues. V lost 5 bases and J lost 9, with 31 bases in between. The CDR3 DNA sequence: TGTGCCAGCAGCGCCTCCCACGCCCCCCTTGGACCCATCGGGGCCCAGTACTTC. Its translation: CASSASHAPLGPIGAQYF.

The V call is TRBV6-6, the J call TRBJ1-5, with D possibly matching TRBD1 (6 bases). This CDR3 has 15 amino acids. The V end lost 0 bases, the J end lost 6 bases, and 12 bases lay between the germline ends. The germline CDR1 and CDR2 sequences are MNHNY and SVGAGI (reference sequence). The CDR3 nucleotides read TGTGCCAGCAGTTACTCAGGGGGACCTCCTCAGCCCCAGCATTTT. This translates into CASSYSGGPPQPQHF.

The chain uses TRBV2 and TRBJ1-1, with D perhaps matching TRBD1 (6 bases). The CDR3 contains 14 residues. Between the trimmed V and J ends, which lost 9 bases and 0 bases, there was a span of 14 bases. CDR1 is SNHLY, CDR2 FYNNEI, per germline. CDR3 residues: CASTRTAMNTEAFF. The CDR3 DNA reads TGTGCCAGTACCCGGACAGCCATGAACACTGAAGCTTTCTTT.

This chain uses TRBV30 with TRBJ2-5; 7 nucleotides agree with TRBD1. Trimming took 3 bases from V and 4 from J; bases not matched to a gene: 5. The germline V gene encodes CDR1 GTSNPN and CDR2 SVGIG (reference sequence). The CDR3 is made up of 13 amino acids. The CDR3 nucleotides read TGTGCCTGGAGGGGGACAGTTCTAGAGACCCAGTACTTC. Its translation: CAWRGTVLETQYF.

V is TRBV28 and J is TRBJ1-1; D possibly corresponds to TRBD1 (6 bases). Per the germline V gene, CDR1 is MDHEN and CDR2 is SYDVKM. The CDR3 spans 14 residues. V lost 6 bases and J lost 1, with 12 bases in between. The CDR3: CASRTGWGNTEAFF. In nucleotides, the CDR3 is TGTGCCAGCAGAACAGGGTGGGGGAACACTGAAGCTTTCTTT.

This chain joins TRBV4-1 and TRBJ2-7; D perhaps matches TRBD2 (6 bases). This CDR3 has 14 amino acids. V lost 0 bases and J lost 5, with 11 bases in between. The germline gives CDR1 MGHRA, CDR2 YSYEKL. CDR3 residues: CASSQEAGYHEQYF. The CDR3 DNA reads TGCGCCAGCAGCCAAGAAGCGGGTTACCACGAGCAGTACTTC.

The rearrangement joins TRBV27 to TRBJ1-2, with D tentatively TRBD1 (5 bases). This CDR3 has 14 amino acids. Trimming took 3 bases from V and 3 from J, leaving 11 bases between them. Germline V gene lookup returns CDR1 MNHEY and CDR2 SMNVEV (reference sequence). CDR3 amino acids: CASSFLGGHYGYTF. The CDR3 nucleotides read TGTGCCAGCAGTTTTTTGGGGGGTCACTATGGCTACACCTTC.

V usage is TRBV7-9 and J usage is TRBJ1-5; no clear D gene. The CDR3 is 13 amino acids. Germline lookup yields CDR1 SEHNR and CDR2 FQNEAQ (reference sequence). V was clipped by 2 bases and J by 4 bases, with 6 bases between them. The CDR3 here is CASSLNSNQPQHF. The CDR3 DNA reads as TGTGCCAGCAGCTTAAACAGTAATCAGCCCCAGCATTTT. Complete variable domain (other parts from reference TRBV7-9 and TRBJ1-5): DTGVSQNPRHKITKRGQNVTFRCDPISEHNRLYWYRQTLGQGPEFLTYFQNEAQLEKSRLLSDRFSAERPKGSFSTLEIQRTEQGDSAMYLCASSLNSNQPQHFGDGTRLSIL.

CDR3 loop: CASSLSLGGIAPATQYF. The DNA of the CDR3 is TGTGCCAGCAGCTTAAGTTTAGGGGGAATTGCCCCGGCGACCCAGTACTTC. The chain uses TRBV7-9 and TRBJ2-5, with a tentative D call TRBD1 (6 bases). Trimming pared 2 bases from V and 7 bases from J, leaving 23 bases between. CDR1 is SEHNR and CDR2 is FQNEAQ in the germline V gene (reference sequence). The length of the CDR3 is 17 residues.

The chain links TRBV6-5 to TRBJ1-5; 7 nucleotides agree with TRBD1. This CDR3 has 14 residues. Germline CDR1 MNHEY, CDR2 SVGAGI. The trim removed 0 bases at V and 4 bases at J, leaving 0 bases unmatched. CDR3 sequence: CASSYSDRNQPQHF. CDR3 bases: TGTGCCAGCAGTTACTCGGACAGGAATCAGCCCCAGCATTTT.

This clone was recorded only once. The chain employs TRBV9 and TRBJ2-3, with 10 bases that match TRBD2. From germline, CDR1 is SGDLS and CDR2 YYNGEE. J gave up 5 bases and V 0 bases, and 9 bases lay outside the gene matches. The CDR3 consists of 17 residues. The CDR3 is CASSVGPPAGGQDTQYF. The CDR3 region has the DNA TGTGCCAGCAGCGTAGGGCCCCCAGCGGGAGGGCAAGATACGCAGTATTTT. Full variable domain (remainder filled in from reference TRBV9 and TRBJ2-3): DSGVTQTPKHLITATGQRVTLRCSPRSGDLSVYWYQQSLDQGLQFLIQYYNGEERAKGNILERFSAQQFPDLHSELNLSSLELGDSALYFCASSVGPPAGGQDTQYFGPGTRLTVL.

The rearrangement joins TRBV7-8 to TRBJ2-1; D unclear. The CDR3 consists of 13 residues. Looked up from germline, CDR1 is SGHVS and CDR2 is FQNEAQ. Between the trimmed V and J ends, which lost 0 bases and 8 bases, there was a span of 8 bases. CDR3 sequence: CASSLALVDEQFF. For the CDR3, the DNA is TGTGCCAGCAGCTTAGCCCTAGTCGATGAGCAGTTCTTC.